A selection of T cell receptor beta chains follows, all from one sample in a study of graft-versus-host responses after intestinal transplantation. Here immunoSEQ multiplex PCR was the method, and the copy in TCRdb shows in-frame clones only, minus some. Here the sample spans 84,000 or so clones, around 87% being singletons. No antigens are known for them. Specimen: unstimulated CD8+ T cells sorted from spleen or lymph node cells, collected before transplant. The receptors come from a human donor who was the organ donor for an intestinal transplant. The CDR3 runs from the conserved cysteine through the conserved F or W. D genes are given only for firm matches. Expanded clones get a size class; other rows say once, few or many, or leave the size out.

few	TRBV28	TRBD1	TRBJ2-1	CASKPGTGLYNEQFF	TGTGCCAGCAAACCCGGGACAGGGCTCTACAATGAGCAGTTCTTC
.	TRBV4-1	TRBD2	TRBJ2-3	CASSHSGEGTDTQYF	TGCGCCAGCAGCCATAGCGGGGAGGGGACAGATACGCAGTATTTT
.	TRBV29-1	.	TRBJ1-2	CSVQSGDYYGYTF	TGCAGCGTTCAGTCCGGAGACTACTATGGCTACACCTTC
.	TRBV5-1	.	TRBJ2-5	CASSPRTAQETQYF	TGCGCCAGCAGCCCTAGGACAGCCCAAGAGACCCAGTACTTC
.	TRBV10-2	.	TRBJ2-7	CASSESLYEQYF	TGCGCCAGCAGTGAGTCCCTCTACGAGCAGTACTTC
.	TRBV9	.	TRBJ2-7	CASSVDGTAPQEF	TGTGCCAGCAGCGTAGACGGAACAGCCCCCCAAGAGTTC
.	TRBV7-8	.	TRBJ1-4	CASSLDEQSNEKLFF	TGTGCCAGCAGCTTGGATGAACAGAGTAATGAAAAACTGTTTTTT
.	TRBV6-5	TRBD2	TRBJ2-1	CASIELAGSYNEQFF	TGTGCCAGCATCGAACTAGCGGGGTCATACAATGAGCAGTTCTTC
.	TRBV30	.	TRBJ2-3	CAWSVRTSTDTQYF	TGTGCCTGGAGTGTACGGACTAGCACAGATACGCAGTATTTT
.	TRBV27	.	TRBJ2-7	CASSLSGHEQYF	TGTGCCAGCAGTTTATCGGGCCACGAGCAGTACTTC